Following are 26 T cell receptor beta chains from one sample sequenced in a study of a mutant IDH1 vaccine in newly diagnosed glioma. The assay was immunoSEQ multiplex PCR, and TCRdb's table has in-frame clones only and misses some. This table has 50,000 or so clones, 80% to 90% appearing once. Regarding time point: baseline, week 1 (first vaccination visit). Treatment indicated: pre-vaccination baseline after standard-of-care therapy. The material sequenced was PBMCs, taken from a glioma patient treated with radiotherapy, temozolomide or both. These TCRs come from a man aged 18 to 35 with glioma.

This clone was seen only a few times. An end of the junction differs from the germline gene, which may be a read error. The chain has TRBV7-7 and TRBJ1-1; 9 positions agree with TRBD1. The germline gives CDR1 SSHAT, CDR2 FNYEAQ (reference sequence). The CDR3 is 13 residues long. CDR3 sequence reads: CASSKGQGREAFF. In DNA, the CDR3 is TGTGCTAGCAGCAAGGGACAGGGACGAGAAGCTTTCTTT.

This clone has just a few counts. The chain carries TRBV19 and TRBJ2-5; D gene unclear. The CDR3 covers 13 residues. From germline, CDR1 is LNHDA and CDR2 SQIVND (reference sequence). Between the trimmed V and J ends, which lost 10 bases and 0 bases, there was a span of 12 bases. As DNA, the CDR3 is TGTGCCACTGCCACAGAGTACCAAGAGACCCAGTACTTC. Translating gives CATATEYQETQYF.

V gene TRBV6-5 combines with J gene TRBJ1-2; no clear D. The CDR3 length is 14 residues. Germline CDR1 reads MNHEY; CDR2 reads SVGAGI. V lost 0 bases and J lost 2, with 7 bases in between. The CDR3 sequence is CASSYSADNYGYTF. The CDR3 coding sequence is TGTGCCAGCAGTTACTCGGCGGACAACTATGGCTACACCTTC.

This clone was found once. The chain recombines TRBV5-1 with TRBJ2-7; D is unresolved. The CDR3 is 14 residues long. Looked up from germline, CDR1 is SGHRS and CDR2 is YFSETQ. Deletions cut 5 bases from V and 3 bases from J, with 15 bases between. CDR3 residues: CASSPSGALYEQYF. As DNA, the CDR3 is TGCGCCAGCAGTCCCTCGGGCGCTCTCTACGAGCAGTACTTC.

The chain links TRBV5-1 to TRBJ1-1; D is unclear. This CDR3 is 13 amino acids long. V was trimmed by 4 bases and J by 1 base, leaving 8 bases between them. Germline assignment: CDR1 SGHRS and CDR2 YFSETQ. In nucleotides, the CDR3 is TGCGCCAGCAGCCAGACCGAGAACACTGAAGCTTTCTTT. Translating it yields CASSQTENTEAFF. Drawing the rest from reference TRBV5-1 and TRBJ1-1, the complete variable domain is KAGVTQTPRYLIKTRGQQVTLSCSPISGHRSVSWYQQTPGQGLQFLFEYFSETQRNKGNFPGRFSGRQFSNSRSEMNVSTLELGDSALYLCASSQTENTEAFFGQGTRLTVV.

The V gene is TRBV7-2, the J gene TRBJ1-4, with 7 bases aligning to TRBD1. V lost 5 bases and J lost 11; bases outside the gene matches: 8. CDR3 length: 13 amino acids. CDR1 is SGHTA and CDR2 is FQGNSA in the germline V gene. The CDR3 sequence is CASSLRQGEKLFF. CDR3 in DNA: TGTGCCAGCAGCCTTAGACAGGGCGAGAAACTGTTTTTT.

The V call is TRBV29-1, the J call TRBJ2-7, with 9 nucleotides matching TRBD1. The CDR3 runs 13 residues. Germline V lookup: CDR1 SQVTM, CDR2 ANQGSEA. J lost 3 bases, V lost 5 bases, and 5 bases had no gene match. The CDR3 bases are TGCAGCGTTCCAGGGACAGGGAACTACGAGCAGTACTTC. Protein sequence: CSVPGTGNYEQYF.

The rearrangement joins TRBV18 to TRBJ1-4, with 8 bases that match TRBD1. The germline V gene encodes CDR1 KGHSH and CDR2 LQKENI. CDR3 length: 13 amino acids. V shed 4 bases, J shed 8 bases, and the junction held 3 bases outside the gene matches. The CDR3 spells CASSQGTGEKLFF. The CDR3 DNA sequence: TGTGCCAGCTCACAAGGGACAGGAGAAAAACTGTTTTTT.

Here the CDR3 DNA reads TGTGCCAGCGGATTCATTCGGGTCGGGAACACTGAAGCTTTCTTT. Amino acid sequence: CASGFIRVGNTEAFF. The rearrangement joins TRBV27 to TRBJ1-1, with no clear D. Germline V CDR1 and CDR2: MNHEY, SMNVEV (reference sequence). Trimming took off 8 bases at V and 1 base at J, with 17 bases between the two ends. CDR3 size: 15 residues.

The chain carries TRBV5-4 and TRBJ2-7, with 11 bases aligning to TRBD2. Germline V gives CDR1 SGHNT, CDR2 YYREEE (reference sequence). CDR3 length: 15 amino acids. V shed 4 bases, J shed 4 bases, and the junction held 7 bases outside the gene matches. The CDR3 nucleotides read TGTGCCAGCAGCCCCCGACTAGCGGGGACGTACGAGCAGTACTTC. This gives the protein CASSPRLAGTYEQYF.

V usage is TRBV10-3 and J usage is TRBJ2-1, with D tentatively TRBD2 (5 bases). V was trimmed by 6 bases and J by 0 bases, leaving 15 bases between them. This CDR3 is built from 16 residues. The V gene's germline CDR1 is ENHRY and CDR2 SYGVKD. CDR3 residues: CAIRSGSGLSYNEQFF. The CDR3 DNA reads as TGTGCCATCAGATCTGGAAGCGGCCTCTCCTACAATGAGCAGTTCTTC.

The chain carries TRBV14 and TRBJ1-1, with 8 bases matching TRBD1. The CDR3 sequence is 16 residues long. Germline loops: CDR1 SGHDN, CDR2 FVKESK. The V and J ends lost 0 bases and 11 bases, in that order; junction bases with no gene match: 14. The CDR3 bases are TGTGCCAGCAGCCAAGAAATTGGGACAGGTAATAGTGCGGCTTTCTTT. This codes for CASSQEIGTGNSAAFF. Based on the CDR3 plus reference TRBV14 and TRBJ1-1, the full variable domain is EAGVTQFPSHSVIEKGQTVTLRCDPISGHDNLYWYRRVMGKEIKFLLHFVKESKQDESGMPNNRFLAERTGGTYSTLKVQPAELEDSGVYFCASSQEIGTGNSAAFFGQGTRLTVV.

This clone was detected once. The rearrangement joins TRBV2 to TRBJ1-2; 7 nucleotides align to TRBD1. This CDR3 has 13 amino acids. The V segment lost 5 bases and the J segment 10 bases; nucleotides outside the gene matches: 10. Germline assignment: CDR1 SNHLY and CDR2 FYNNEI. Here the CDR3 reads CASSLTGPRTYTF. The CDR3 DNA sequence: TGTGCCAGCAGTTTGACAGGGCCAAGAACCTACACCTTC.

The V call is TRBV27, the J call TRBJ2-2, with 11 bases matching TRBD2. The V segment lost 6 bases and the J segment 4 bases; nucleotides outside the gene matches: 4. Germline-derived CDR1 and CDR2 are MNHEY and SMNVEV (reference sequence). The CDR3 has 15 residues. CDR3 in DNA: TGTGCCAGCAGCACCGGGACTAGCGGCACCGGGGAGCTGTTTTTT. Protein: CASSTGTSGTGELFF.

The rearrangement joins TRBV19 to TRBJ1-5, with D tentatively TRBD1 (5 bases). The CDR3 has 15 amino acids. V was shortened by 3 bases and J by 1 base, with 10 bases between the two germline ends. The V gene's germline CDR1 is LNHDA and CDR2 SQIVND (reference sequence). CDR3 bases: TGTGCCAGTAGTATCGGGGGGGGGAGCAATCAGCCCCAGCATTTT. It yields the protein CASSIGGGSNQPQHF.

The rearrangement joins TRBV25-1 to TRBJ1-2; D possibly corresponds to TRBD1 (5 bases). The CDR3 sequence is 17 residues long. Trimming removed 4 bases at V and 4 bases at J, with 22 bases between. Germline V gene lookup returns CDR1 MGHDK and CDR2 SYGVNS. The CDR3 DNA sequence: TGTGCCAGCAGTGCCGCCCCTCCCGGGGCAGAATCCTATGGCTACACCTTC. Translation gives CASSAAPPGAESYGYTF.

The rearrangement links TRBV30 to TRBJ1-1, with D unclear. Germline loops: CDR1 GTSNPN, CDR2 SVGIG (reference sequence). This CDR3 contains 13 residues. Trimming stripped 2 bases from V and 1 base from J, with 8 bases between. DNA for the CDR3: TGTGCCTGGAGTACTATAGGGAACACTGAAGCTTTCTTT. Translating gives CAWSTIGNTEAFF. Filled out from reference TRBV30 and TRBJ1-1, the complete variable domain reads SQTIHQWPATLVQPVGSPLSLECTVEGTSNPNLYWYRQAAGRGLQLLFYSVGIGQISSEVPQNLSASRPQDRQFILSSKKLLLSDSGFYLCAWSTIGNTEAFFGQGTRLTVV.

This chain joins TRBV6-6 and TRBJ2-7, with D unresolved. Trimming stripped 6 bases from V and 3 bases from J, with 9 bases between. The V gene's germline CDR1 is MNHNY and CDR2 SVGAGI (reference sequence). The CDR3 runs to 12 residues. This CDR3 reads CASREDNYEQYF. Here the CDR3 DNA reads TGTGCCAGCAGGGAAGACAACTACGAGCAGTACTTC.

The rearrangement links TRBV5-6 to TRBJ2-1; 13 bases map to TRBD2. Looked up from germline, CDR1 is SGHDT and CDR2 is YYEEEE. The CDR3 consists of 16 residues. J was trimmed by 7 bases and V by 2 bases; bases with no gene match: 6. CDR3 DNA sequence: TGTGCCAGCAGCTTTCCGCCGGGACTAGCGGGAAATGAGCAGTTCTTC. This encodes CASSFPPGLAGNEQFF. Full variable domain (rest looked up from reference TRBV5-6 and TRBJ2-1): DAGVTQSPTHLIKTRGQQVTLRCSPKSGHDTVSWYQQALGQGPQFIFQYYEEEERQRGNFPDRFSGHQFPNYSSELNVNALLLGDSALYLCASSFPPGLAGNEQFFGPGTRLTVL.

The rearrangement joins TRBV15 to TRBJ2-4; D is perhaps TRBD1 (5 bases). Germline values: CDR1 LNHNV, CDR2 YYDKDF (reference sequence). Trimming took off 1 base at V and 5 bases at J, with 9 bases between the two ends. The CDR3 loop spans 14 amino acids. The CDR3 nucleotides read TGTGCCACCAGCAGAGCTGCCAGGGAAAACATTCAGTACTTC. This codes for CATSRAARENIQYF.

This clone was seen only a few times. This chain connects TRBV19 to TRBJ1-5, with a tentative D call TRBD1 (6 bases). V lost 1 base to trimming and J lost 3 bases, with 7 bases between them. Germline CDR1 and CDR2: LNHDA and SQIVND (reference sequence). CDR3 length: 14 amino acids. The CDR3 DNA reads as TGTGCCAGTAGTATAGGGACAGACAATCAGCCCCAGCATTTT. It is translated as CASSIGTDNQPQHF.

This clone has more than one count but fewer than ten. This chain joins TRBV30 and TRBJ1-1; weak D call: TRBD1 (6 bases). The CDR3 sequence is 13 residues long. With 4 bases removed from V and 1 base from J, the gap between germline ends came to 10 bases. In germline, CDR1 is GTSNPN, CDR2 SVGIG (reference sequence). The CDR3 DNA sequence: TGTGCCTGGACCACAGGGACGAACACTGAAGCTTTCTTT. Translation: CAWTTGTNTEAFF.

This chain joins TRBV2 and TRBJ2-7; weak D call: TRBD2 (6 bases). The CDR3 has 16 residues. Germline assignment: CDR1 SNHLY and CDR2 FYNNEI. Trimming left V 6 bases short and J 0 bases short, with 18 bases between. This CDR3 reads CASRGGDSEYSYEQYF. The CDR3 bases are TGTGCCAGCAGGGGGGGAGACAGCGAATACTCCTACGAGCAGTACTTC.

V gene TRBV6-6 combines with J gene TRBJ2-3; D is possibly TRBD2 (5 bases). This CDR3 contains 15 residues. V was pared by 1 base and J by 2 bases, with 10 bases between. Looked up from germline, CDR1 is MNHNY and CDR2 is SVGAGI (reference sequence). The CDR3 bases are TGTGCCAGCAGTTACTTTCCAGCGGCCACAGATACGCAGTATTTT. This sequence encodes CASSYFPAATDTQYF.

The J gene is TRBJ1-6, the V gene TRBV4-3; unclear D gene. This CDR3 region has 14 residues. Trimming left V 0 bases short and J 6 bases short, with 6 bases between. In germline, CDR1 is LGHNA, CDR2 YSLEER. The CDR3 DNA reads TGCGCCAGCAGCCAAGAAACTCCTAATTCACCCCTCCACTTT. It translates to CASSQETPNSPLHF.

V usage is TRBV5-6 and J usage is TRBJ2-7; D may be TRBD2 (5 bases). CDR1 SGHDT and CDR2 YYEEEE come from the germline V gene. This CDR3 has 14 amino acids. Trimming took off 2 bases at V and 0 bases at J, with 9 bases between the two ends. The CDR3 nucleotides read TGTGCCAGCAGCTTAGGCGGGCACTCCTACGAGCAGTACTTC. This translates into CASSLGGHSYEQYF.